This entry describes one TCR beta chain. Its antigen is currently unknown. Healthy adults negative for HIV, lacking recent acute infections or vaccinations, served as donors. This sample stems from a study of shared clonotypes between healthy human individuals. The overall study: Three CD4 naive, three CD4 memory, two CD8 naive and one CD8 memory plate were used per donor. Findings of the study overall: Despite large depth, sorted-subset datasets appeared incompletely sequenced. Larger estimated richness was generally seen in naive subsets than in memory subsets.

The protocol was immunoSEQ multiplex PCR, while the TCRdb copy is restricted to in-frame clones and leaves out a portion. There are about 2.4 million clones in the sample; roughly 93% occur only once, and 0.36% lies in the top ten. The CDR3 has 12 amino acids. CDR1 LNHDA and CDR2 SQIVND come from the germline V gene (reference sequence). V was clipped by 5 bases and J by 11 bases, with 15 bases between them. The chain has TRBV19 and TRBJ1-1, with D perhaps TRBD1 (6 bases). The sample comprised naive CD4+ T cells from PBMCs. Subset of the sample: CD45RA+ positively selected. The clonotype was recovered from a man between 18 and 35 years old in good health. Some clones in this sample may be carry-over from other donors' samples. Here the CDR3 DNA reads TGTGCCAGTAGTCCCCTCAGGGGTGGGGCTTTCTTT. It codes for CASSPLRGGAFF. Drawing the rest from reference TRBV19 and TRBJ1-1, the complete variable domain is DGGITQSPKYLFRKEGQNVTLSCEQNLNHDAMYWYRQDPGQGLRLIYYSQIVNDFQKGDIAEGYSVSREKKESFPLTVTSAQKNPTAFYLCASSPLRGGAFFGQGTRLTVV.